The rows below give T cell receptor beta chains drawn from one sample of a study of shared clonotypes between healthy human individuals. Clones were read by immunoSEQ multiplex PCR, and TCRdb kept only the in-frame ones, dropping some. The data show roughly 1,500,000 clones, with 98% to 99% seen just once and approximately 0.4% held by the top ten. Sequencing used naive CD4+ T cells sorted from blood. The receptors shown here come from a man aged 30 to 39 in good health. Both conserved end residues are part of each CDR3. Fields, in order: clone size, J gene, V gene, D gene, CDR3 protein, CDR3 DNA. D genes are given only for firm matches. Clone size appears in some rows only: once, few, many, or a class for an expanded clone.

- TRBJ1-1 TRBV2 - CASGRGAPGLNTEAFF TGTGCCAGCGGCCGGGGGGCCCCCGGGTTGAACACTGAAGCTTTCTTT
- TRBJ1-5 TRBV9 - CASSVGVSNQPQHF TGTGCCAGCAGCGTCGGGGTTAGCAATCAGCCCCAGCATTTT
- TRBJ2-7 TRBV11-1 - CASSLDPYPGRREQYF TGTGCCAGCAGCTTAGACCCCTATCCCGGCCGTAGGGAGCAGTACTTC
- TRBJ2-7 TRBV7-9 TRBD1 CASNIKAGQGNNYEQYF TGTGCCAGCAACATTAAGGCGGGACAGGGGAACAACTACGAGCAGTACTTC
- TRBJ1-4 TRBV5-1 TRBD1 CASSYLTGTNEKLFF TGCGCCAGCAGCTACTTGACAGGGACTAATGAAAAACTGTTTTTT
- TRBJ2-3 TRBV7-2 - CASSLVSGGTDTQYF TGTGCCAGCAGCTTAGTCTCGGGGGGCACAGATACGCAGTATTTT
- TRBJ2-1 TRBV28 TRBD1 CASRSGTGREQFF TGTGCCAGCAGGTCGGGGACAGGGCGTGAGCAGTTCTTC
- TRBJ2-3 TRBV9 - CASSVTESGFSIDTQYF TGTGCCAGCAGCGTGACCGAAAGCGGGTTCAGCATTGATACGCAGTATTTT
- TRBJ1-5 TRBV14 - CASSLYSNQPQHF TGTGCCAGCAGCCTGTACAGCAATCAGCCCCAGCATTTT
- TRBJ2-5 TRBV4-1 - CASSHSGVGETQYF TGCGCCAGCAGCCACTCAGGGGTAGGAGAGACCCAGTACTTC
- TRBJ2-7 TRBV25-1 - CASSLTASYEQYF TGTGCCAGCAGTTTGACAGCATCCTACGAGCAGTACTTC
- TRBJ2-5 TRBV5-1 - CASSPAPGETQYF TGCGCCAGCAGCCCCGCCCCGGGTGAGACCCAGTACTTC
- TRBJ2-1 TRBV30 - CAWSVAGGSRSNEQFF TGTGCCTGGAGTGTAGCTGGAGGGAGTAGATCGAATGAGCAGTTCTTC
- TRBJ1-2 TRBV2 - CASSRFQGSYGYTF TGTGCCAGCAGTAGGTTCCAGGGGAGCTATGGCTACACCTTC
- TRBJ1-4 TRBV7-8 - CASSLGPGLNNEKLFF TGTGCCAGCAGCTTGGGGCCGGGCCTTAATAATGAAAAACTGTTTTTT
- TRBJ2-7 TRBV7-2 TRBD2 CASSLPRLAGSYEQYF TGTGCCAGCAGCTTGCCGAGACTAGCGGGGTCCTACGAGCAGTACTTC
- TRBJ2-4 TRBV7-9 - CASSFPVLAKNIQYF TGTGCCAGCAGCTTCCCCGTTCTAGCCAAAAACATTCAGTACTTC
- TRBJ2-1 TRBV5-1 TRBD2 CASSLVSGRVNEQFF TGCGCCAGCAGCTTGGTTAGCGGGAGGGTCAATGAGCAGTTCTTC
- TRBJ2-7 TRBV5-1 - CASSLDGNRAYEQYF TGCGCCAGCAGCTTGGACGGGAACAGGGCCTACGAGCAGTACTTC
once TRBJ1-3 TRBV6-6 - CASTKYREAGNTIYF TGTGCCAGCACCAAATACAGGGAAGCTGGAAACACCATATATTTT
- TRBJ2-7 TRBV30 TRBD2 CAWSYRTSGIYEQYF TGTGCCTGGAGTTATCGGACTAGCGGTATATACGAGCAGTACTTC
- TRBJ2-3 TRBV11-2 - CASSLMAGQVDTQYF TGTGCCAGCAGCTTAATGGCTGGGCAGGTAGATACGCAGTATTTT
- TRBJ2-1 TRBV9 TRBD2 CASSVAGLATYNEQFF TGTGCCAGCAGCGTAGCGGGACTAGCGACCTACAATGAGCAGTTCTTC
- TRBJ2-3 TRBV10-3 - CAISDGPGDTQYF TGTGCCATCAGTGACGGACCGGGAGATACGCAGTATTTT
- TRBJ1-5 TRBV7-9 - CASSRALNQPQHF TGTGCCAGCAGCCGGGCCCTAAATCAGCCCCAGCATTTT
- TRBJ2-3 TRBV11-2 - CASSLVGDLRADTQYF TGTGCCAGCAGCTTAGTAGGGGACCTGAGGGCAGATACGCAGTATTTT
- TRBJ2-3 TRBV4-1 TRBD2 CASSQDLETSGHTDTQYF TGCGCCAGCAGCCAAGATCTGGAGACTAGCGGCCACACAGATACGCAGTATTTT
- TRBJ1-1 TRBV18 - CASSLLSGDTEAFF TGTGCCAGCTCTCTCCTAAGCGGGGACACTGAAGCTTTCTTT
- TRBJ2-7 TRBV28 - CASSSVRLAKYYEQYF TGTGCCAGCAGTTCGGTCCGGCTAGCGAAATACTACGAGCAGTACTTC
- TRBJ2-1 TRBV6-1 - CASRRSTHTYNEQFF TGTGCCAGCAGACGATCCACCCACACTTACAATGAGCAGTTCTTC
- TRBJ1-2 TRBV19 TRBD1 CASSMIQGAGRPNYGYTF TGTGCCAGTAGTATGATTCAGGGGGCAGGTCGCCCTAACTATGGCTACACCTTC
- TRBJ2-7 TRBV19 - CASSKRDEQYF TGTGCCAGTAGTAAACGAGACGAGCAGTACTTC
- TRBJ2-1 TRBV5-1 TRBD2 CASSSAGTSGRNSYNEQFF TGCGCCAGCAGCTCGGCCGGGACTAGCGGGAGGAACTCCTACAATGAGCAGTTCTTC
- TRBJ2-1 TRBV5-1 TRBD2 CASSGRDRVREQFF TGCGCCAGCAGCGGGAGGGACCGCGTACGGGAGCAGTTCTTC
- TRBJ1-1 TRBV5-1 TRBD1 CASSRPTGGITEAFF TGCGCCAGCAGCAGACCGACAGGGGGGATCACTGAAGCTTTCTTT
- TRBJ2-5 TRBV9 - CASSVTPDFQETQYF TGTGCCAGCAGCGTGACTCCAGATTTCCAAGAGACCCAGTACTTC
- TRBJ1-1 TRBV6-5 TRBD1 CASRRQGVEAFF TGTGCCAGCAGGAGACAGGGAGTTGAAGCTTTCTTT
- TRBJ2-7 TRBV7-9 - CASSTGYEQYF TGTGCCAGCAGTACCGGGTACGAGCAGTACTTC
- TRBJ2-1 TRBV7-8 TRBD1 CASSLVRTGGSSFF TGTGCCAGCAGCTTAGTTAGGACAGGGGGTAGCAGTTTCTTC
- TRBJ1-5 TRBV19 TRBD1 CASSTSDREYQPQHF TGTGCCAGTAGTACCTCGGACAGGGAGTATCAGCCCCAGCATTTT
- TRBJ2-7 TRBV28 - CASSPIFLISYEQYF TGTGCCAGCAGTCCTATATTCCTAATCTCCTACGAGCAGTACTTC
- TRBJ2-7 TRBV15 - CATGSRAHYEQYF TGTGCCACCGGATCCCGCGCACACTACGAGCAGTACTTC
- TRBJ2-7 TRBV5-6 TRBD2 CASSFRASGNYEQYF TGTGCCAGCAGCTTTCGGGCTAGCGGAAACTACGAGCAGTACTTC
- TRBJ2-3 TRBV6-4 TRBD2 CASSDSPSGRTDTQYF TGTGCCAGCAGTGACTCTCCTAGCGGTCGCACAGATACGCAGTATTTT
- TRBJ2-3 TRBV28 - CASSSPGTGTDTQYF TGTGCCAGCAGTTCCCCCGGGACCGGCACAGATACGCAGTATTTT
- TRBJ1-2 TRBV28 TRBD1 CASSLTGRNYGYTF TGTGCCAGCAGTTTGACAGGGAGGAACTATGGCTACACCTTC
- TRBJ2-2 TRBV4-3 - CASSQGVLGNTGELFF TGCGCCAGCAGCCAAGGGGTCCTGGGGAACACCGGGGAGCTGTTTTTT
- TRBJ2-3 TRBV5-1 - CASSERPGIGADTQYF TGCGCCAGCAGCGAACGACCGGGTATTGGAGCAGATACGCAGTATTTT
- TRBJ2-7 TRBV4-1 - CASSQNPTLYEQYF TGCGCCAGCAGCCAAAACCCGACACTATACGAGCAGTACTTC
few TRBJ1-5 TRBV18 - CASSPDSSNQPQHF TGTGCCAGCTCACCGGACAGTAGCAATCAGCCCCAGCATTTT